Each of the 16 T cell receptor beta chains below was sequenced from the same sample in a study of OX40 agonist ivuxolimab in advanced cancers. Using immunoSEQ multiplex PCR, the repertoire was profiled, and TCRdb retains in-frame clones only, with some absent. The data hold about 45,000 clones, with more than 75% observed a single time. This specimen consisted of CD4+ or CD8+ T cells sorted from blood, obtained in a trial of the OX40 agonist ivuxolimab. Every receptor here comes from an adult with an advanced solid tumor such as melanoma, head and neck, liver or kidney cancer.

This chain connects TRBV7-9 to TRBJ2-5, with 11 bases identical to TRBD2. With V trimmed by 5 bases and J by 3 bases, 2 bases remained unmatched. Germline CDR1 and CDR2: SEHNR and FQNEAQ (reference sequence). The CDR3 is 14 amino acids. DNA of the CDR3: TGTGCCAGCAGCATGGGACTAGCGGAAGAGACCCAGTACTTC. Translation gives CASSMGLAEETQYF.

This clone is a singleton in its sample. The chain links TRBV7-9 to TRBJ2-3, with D hard to call. CDR1 SEHNR and CDR2 FQNEAQ come from the germline V gene (reference sequence). The CDR3 loop spans 12 amino acids. Trimming took off 5 bases at V and 0 bases at J, with 3 bases between the two ends. The CDR3 nucleotides are TGTGCCAGCAGCACTAGCACAGATACGCAGTATTTT. As protein: CASSTSTDTQYF.

V gene TRBV6-5 combines with J gene TRBJ2-7; tentatively, D is TRBD2 (6 bases). With 6 bases removed from V and 2 bases from J, the gap between germline ends came to 11 bases. Germline values: CDR1 MNHEY, CDR2 SVGAGI. The CDR3 contains 13 residues. For the CDR3, the DNA is TGTGCCAGCAGGCTAGCGAGACCCTACGAGCAGTACTTC. It encodes CASRLARPYEQYF.

The chain combines TRBV9 with TRBJ2-1, with D unclear. V was cut by 3 bases and J by 4 bases, with 20 bases left in between. The germline V gene encodes CDR1 SGDLS and CDR2 YYNGEE. The CDR3 loop spans 17 amino acids. In DNA form, the CDR3 reads TGTGCCAGCAGCGAGCAGCCGACAAGAGCTAAATACAATGAGCAGTTCTTC. Amino acids: CASSEQPTRAKYNEQFF.

This clone was picked up a small number of times. V and J are TRBV2 and TRBJ1-1, with TRBD1 as a possible D gene (5 bases). V dropped 6 bases and J dropped 8 bases, with 10 bases sitting between them. Germline V CDR1 and CDR2: SNHLY, FYNNEI. The CDR3 is made up of 11 amino acids. The CDR3 here is CASRGGAEAFF. The CDR3 DNA is TGTGCCAGCAGGGGGGGAGCGGAAGCTTTCTTT.

The chain joins TRBV28 to TRBJ2-5; D remains unclear. The V end was cut by 6 bases, the J end by 1 base, with 9 bases between. Per the germline V gene, CDR1 is MDHEN and CDR2 is SYDVKM. This CDR3 region has 13 residues. CDR3 nucleotides: TGTGCCAGCAGCCCTAACCCCCAAGAGACCCAGTACTTC. Its translation is CASSPNPQETQYF.

The chain recombines TRBV28 with TRBJ1-4, with D possibly TRBD1 on 6 matching bases. Trimming stripped 3 bases from V and 8 bases from J, with 16 bases between. Per the germline V gene, CDR1 is MDHEN and CDR2 is SYDVKM. CDR3 length: 15 amino acids. The CDR3 DNA follows: TGTGCCAGCAGTTTGGGGGGCTGGACGGGGGAAAAACTGTTTTTT. Translation gives CASSLGGWTGEKLFF.

The chain combines TRBV4-1 with TRBJ1-1, with TRBD1 as a possible D gene (6 bases). V was clipped by 1 base and J by 4 bases, with 10 bases between them. The V gene's germline CDR1 is MGHRA and CDR2 YSYEKL. The CDR3 contains 14 residues. CDR3 sequence (DNA): TGCGCCAGCAGCCAAGGATGGGGGGCCACTGAAGCTTTCTTT. Protein sequence: CASSQGWGATEAFF.

This clone occurred once. The chain joins TRBV5-6 to TRBJ2-1; D not resolved. Germline CDR1 SGHDT, CDR2 YYEEEE. The CDR3 extends over 15 amino acids. V was shortened by 0 bases and J by 7 bases, with 14 bases between the two germline ends. In nucleotides, the CDR3 is TGTGCCAGCAGCTTGGACGCCGGGTTCTTGAATGAGCAGTTCTTC. Translating gives CASSLDAGFLNEQFF.

This chain uses TRBV5-4 with TRBJ1-1; D perhaps matches TRBD1 (5 bases). V lost 1 base and J 9 bases, leaving 10 bases between the germline ends. Germline V lookup: CDR1 SGHNT, CDR2 YYREEE (reference sequence). The CDR3 consists of 12 residues. The CDR3 protein is CASSLSGGKAFF. The CDR3 DNA sequence: TGTGCCAGCAGCTTGAGCGGGGGGAAAGCTTTCTTT.

This clone was picked up one time. The chain employs TRBV13 and TRBJ2-7, with D perhaps matching TRBD1 (8 bases). The CDR3 length is 14 residues. The germline CDR1 and CDR2 sequences are PRHDT and FYEKMQ (reference sequence). The V and J ends lost 5 bases and 6 bases respectively, with 17 bases between them. The CDR3 region has the DNA TGTGCCAGCAGCCCCCCGGACAGGGAGGGCGAGCAGTACTTC. Translation gives CASSPPDREGEQYF.

In its sample, this clone was seen a few times. The chain joins TRBV4-1 to TRBJ1-1; no firm D call. Germline CDR1 MGHRA, CDR2 YSYEKL. The CDR3 is 13 amino acids. Between the trimmed V and J ends, which lost 3 bases and 1 base, there was a span of 6 bases. CDR3 nucleotide sequence: TGCGCCAGCAGCCAGGTCTGGAACACTGAAGCTTTCTTT. Its translation is CASSQVWNTEAFF.

The chain employs TRBV28 and TRBJ1-1, with 8 bases identical to TRBD1. V lost 8 bases, J lost 4 bases, and 6 bases stayed unmatched. Germline CDR1 and CDR2: MDHEN and SYDVKM. This CDR3 contains 13 residues. The CDR3 sequence: CASGTGYLTEAFF. Written as DNA, the CDR3 is TGTGCCAGCGGGACAGGTTATCTCACTGAAGCTTTCTTT.

The chain uses TRBV5-6 and TRBJ2-7, with 10 bases aligning to TRBD1. The ends lost 1 base at V and 2 bases at J; junction bases unmatched: 6. This CDR3 spans 16 amino acids. Germline assignment: CDR1 SGHDT and CDR2 YYEEEE. CDR3 bases: TGTGCCAGCAGCTTGCCCCGGACAGGGGGGCCCTACGAGCAGTACTTC. This codes for CASSLPRTGGPYEQYF.

The chain joins TRBV5-4 to TRBJ2-7, with D maybe TRBD1 (6 bases). CDR1 and CDR2 from the germline V gene are SGHNT and YYREEE (reference sequence). V was shortened by 4 bases and J by 4 bases, with 12 bases between the two germline ends. The CDR3 runs 13 residues. The CDR3 reads CASSPYTGYEQYF. CDR3 nucleotides: TGTGCCAGCAGCCCATATACAGGGTACGAGCAGTACTTC.

CDR3 amino acids: CASGWAYEQYF. In nucleotides, the CDR3 is TGTGCCAGCGGGTGGGCCTACGAGCAGTACTTC. V is TRBV6-1 and J is TRBJ2-7; D is unclear. Germline lookup yields CDR1 MNHNS and CDR2 SASEGT. CDR3 length equals 11 residues. Trimming removed 8 bases from V and 2 bases from J, with 7 bases in between.